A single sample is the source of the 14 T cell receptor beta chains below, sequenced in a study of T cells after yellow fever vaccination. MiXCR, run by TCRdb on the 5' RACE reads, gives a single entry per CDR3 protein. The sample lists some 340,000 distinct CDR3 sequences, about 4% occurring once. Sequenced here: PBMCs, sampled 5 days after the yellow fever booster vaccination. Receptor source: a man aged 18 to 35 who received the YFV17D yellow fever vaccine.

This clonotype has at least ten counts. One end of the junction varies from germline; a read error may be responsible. The CDR3 DNA follows: TGTGCCAGCAGTTCGACTAGCGGGGGACAAGAGACCCAGTACTTC. Translation: CASSSTSGGQETQYF. The V and J genes are TRBV5-1 and TRBJ2-5, with TRBD2 matching over 12 bases. Germline-derived CDR1 and CDR2 are SGHRS and YFSETQ. The length of the CDR3 is 15 residues. The full variable domain, with the rest looked up from reference TRBV5-1 and TRBJ2-5, is KAGVTQTPRYLIKTRGQQVTLSCSPISGHRSVSWYQQTPGQGLQFLFEYFSETQRNKGNFPGRFSGRQFSNSRSEMNVSTLELGDSALYLCASSSTSGGQETQYFGPGTRLLVL.

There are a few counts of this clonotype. CDR3 DNA: TGTGCCAGCAGAAAAGCGGGATCCTCCTACGAGCAGTACTTC. It specifies CASRKAGSSYEQYF. V usage is TRBV12-3 or TRBV12-4 and J usage is TRBJ2-7, with 7 bases fitting TRBD2. V was clipped by 6 bases and J by 0 bases; unmatched bases: 5. This CDR3 is 14 amino acids long.

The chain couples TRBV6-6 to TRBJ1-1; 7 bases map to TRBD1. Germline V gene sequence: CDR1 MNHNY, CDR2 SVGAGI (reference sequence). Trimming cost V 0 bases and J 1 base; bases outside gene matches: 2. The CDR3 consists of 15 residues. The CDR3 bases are TGTGCCAGCAGTTACTCGGGACAGCAGAACACTGAAGCTTTCTTT. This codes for CASSYSGQQNTEAFF.

CDR3 protein: CASKSGGSLTEAFF. In nucleotides, the CDR3 is TGTGCCAGCAAGAGCGGGGGTAGCTTGACTGAAGCTTTCTTT. The rearrangement joins TRBV27 to TRBJ1-1; a possible D gene is TRBD1 (5 bases). CDR3 length: 14 amino acids. Deletions cut 7 bases from V and 5 bases from J, with 17 bases between. Germline CDR1 and CDR2: MNHEY and SMNVEV (reference sequence).

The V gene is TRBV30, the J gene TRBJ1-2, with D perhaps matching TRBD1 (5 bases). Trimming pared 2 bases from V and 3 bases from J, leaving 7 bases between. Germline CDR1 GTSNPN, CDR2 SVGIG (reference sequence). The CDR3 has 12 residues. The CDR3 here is CAWSWGYYGYTF. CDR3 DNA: TGTGCCTGGAGTTGGGGCTACTATGGCTACACCTTC.

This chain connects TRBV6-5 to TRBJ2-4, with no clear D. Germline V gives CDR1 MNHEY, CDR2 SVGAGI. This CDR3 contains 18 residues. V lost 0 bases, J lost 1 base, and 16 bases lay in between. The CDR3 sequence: CASSYSSAASPAKNIQYF. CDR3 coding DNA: TGTGCCAGCAGTTACTCGAGCGCCGCCTCGCCGGCCAAAAACATTCAGTACTTC.

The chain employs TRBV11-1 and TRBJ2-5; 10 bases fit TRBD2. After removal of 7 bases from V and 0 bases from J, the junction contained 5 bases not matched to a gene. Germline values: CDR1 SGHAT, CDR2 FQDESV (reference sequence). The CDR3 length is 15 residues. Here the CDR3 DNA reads TGTGCCAGCACGGGAGGACTAGCGGACCAAGAGACCCAGTACTTC. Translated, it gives CASTGGLADQETQYF.

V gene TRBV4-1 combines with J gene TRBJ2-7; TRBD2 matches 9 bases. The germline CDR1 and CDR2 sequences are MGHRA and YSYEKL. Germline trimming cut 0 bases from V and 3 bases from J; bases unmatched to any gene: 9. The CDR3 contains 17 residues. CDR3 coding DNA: TGCGCCAGCAGCCAAGATTGGGTTAGCGGGGGAGACTACGAGCAGTACTTC. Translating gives CASSQDWVSGGDYEQYF.

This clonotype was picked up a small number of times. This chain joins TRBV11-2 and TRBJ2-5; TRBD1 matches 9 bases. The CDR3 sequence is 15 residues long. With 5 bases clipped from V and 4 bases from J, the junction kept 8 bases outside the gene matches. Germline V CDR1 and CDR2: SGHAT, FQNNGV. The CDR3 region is CASSRGQGGGETQYF. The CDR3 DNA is TGTGCCAGCAGCCGGGGACAGGGAGGAGGAGAGACCCAGTACTTC.

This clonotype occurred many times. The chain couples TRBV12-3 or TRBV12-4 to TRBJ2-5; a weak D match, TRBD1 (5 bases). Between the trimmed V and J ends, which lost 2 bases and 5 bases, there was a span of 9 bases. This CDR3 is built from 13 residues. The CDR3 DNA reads TGTGCCAGCAGTTTACAGGGTTTGGAGACCCAGTACTTC. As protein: CASSLQGLETQYF.

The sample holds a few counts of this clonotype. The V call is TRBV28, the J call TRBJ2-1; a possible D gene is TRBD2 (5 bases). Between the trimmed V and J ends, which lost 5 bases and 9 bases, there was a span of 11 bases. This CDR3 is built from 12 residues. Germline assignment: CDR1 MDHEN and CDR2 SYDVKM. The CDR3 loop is CASSTLRGEQFF. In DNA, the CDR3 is TGTGCCAGCAGTACCCTCCGGGGTGAGCAGTTCTTC.

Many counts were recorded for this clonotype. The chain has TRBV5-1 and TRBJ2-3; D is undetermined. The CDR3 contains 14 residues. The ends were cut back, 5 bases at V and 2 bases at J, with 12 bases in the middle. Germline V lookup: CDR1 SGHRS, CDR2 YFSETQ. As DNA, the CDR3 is TGCGCCAGCAGGGTTGGCGACGCCACAGATACGCAGTATTTT. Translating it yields CASRVGDATDTQYF.

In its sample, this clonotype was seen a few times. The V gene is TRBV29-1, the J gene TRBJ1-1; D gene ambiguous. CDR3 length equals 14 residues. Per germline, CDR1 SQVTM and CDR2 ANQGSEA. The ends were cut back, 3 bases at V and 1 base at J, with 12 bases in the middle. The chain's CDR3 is CSVEISGRNTEAFF. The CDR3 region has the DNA TGCAGCGTTGAGATTAGCGGAAGGAACACTGAAGCTTTCTTT.

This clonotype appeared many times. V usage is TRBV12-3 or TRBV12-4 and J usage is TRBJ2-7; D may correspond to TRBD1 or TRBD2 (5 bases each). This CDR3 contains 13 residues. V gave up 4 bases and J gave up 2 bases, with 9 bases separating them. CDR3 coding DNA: TGTGCCAGCAGTTATAGGGGAGCCTACGAGCAGTACGTC. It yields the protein CASSYRGAYEQYV.